A selection of T cell receptor beta chains follows, all from one sample in a study of blood T cell repertoires in COVID-19. Sequenced by immunoSEQ multiplex PCR; TCRdb stores in-frame clones only, minus some. Found here are a few hundred thousand clones, 85% of them singletons; the top ten hold approximately 7.9%. Sequencing was carried out using peripheral blood. All receptors come from a human donor in a cohort sampled during active COVID-19. CDR3s include the opening cysteine and the closing phenylalanine or tryptophan.

TRBJ1-5 TRBV27 CASSFNRELTQPQHF
TRBJ1-1 TRBV15 CAKGYGRGTEAFF
TRBJ2-7 TRBV6-5 CASRRQRGPSEQYF
TRBJ2-5 TRBV19 CASSRAYQETQYF
TRBJ1-1 TRBV6-1 CASSVRGLGLMNTEAFF
TRBJ1-3 TRBV13 CASSLYRGLSGNTIYF
TRBJ1-2 TRBV29-1 CSVAIDVGDGYTF
TRBJ2-7 TRBV13 CASSLEIGGASYGGQYF
TRBJ1-6 TRBV6-5 CASRVGTTNSPLHF
TRBJ2-2 TRBV24-1 CATSDKLTGSQNTGELFF
TRBJ1-6 TRBV28 CASSSGTVRSPLHF
TRBJ2-2 TRBV9 CASSVVPAGGTGELFF
TRBJ2-2 TRBV11-1 CASSRRQANTGELFF
TRBJ1-2 TRBV29-1 CSVTLTGRSYGYTF
TRBJ2-1 TRBV24-1 CATSALKRGSSYNEQFF
TRBJ1-5 TRBV24-1 CATSARTGDQPQHF
TRBJ1-2 TRBV12-3/TRBV12-4 CASSLERGYTF
TRBJ2-5 TRBV18 CASSAWTGAQETQYF
TRBJ2-5 TRBV2 CASIWTGEETQYF
TRBJ2-7 TRBV7-2 CASSLTTVSYEQYF
TRBJ2-3 TRBV11-2 CASSLGASGPFTDTQYF
TRBJ2-7 TRBV27 CASSPGQSYEQYF
TRBJ1-3 TRBV2 CASRKGQDADTIYF
TRBJ1-1 TRBV7-2 CASSADSLNTEAFF
TRBJ1-2 TRBV6-4 CASSPTWNYGYTF
TRBJ2-3 TRBV29-1 CSVEVASDTQYF
TRBJ1-5 TRBV7-2 CASSLVSGNQPQHF
TRBJ1-1 TRBV7-3 CASSSGTNTEAFF
TRBJ1-1 TRBV7-3 CASSPGQSNTEAFF
TRBJ1-2 TRBV25-1 CASSEYHHSTGSFYGYTF
TRBJ2-5 TRBV4-1 CASSQHRVNQETQYF
TRBJ1-5 TRBV3-1/TRBV3-2 CASSRGVVNQPQHF
TRBJ2-1 TRBV3-1/TRBV3-2 CATRDTYNEQFF
TRBJ1-6 TRBV7-3 CASSLDSGPSSPLHF
TRBJ1-5 TRBV7-2 CASSLDRFNQPQHF
TRBJ1-6 TRBV4-1 CASSQEGPALSSYNSPLHF
TRBJ1-1 TRBV20-1 CSASGAAGTGGTEAFF
TRBJ2-7 TRBV12-3/TRBV12-4 CASSPGTSYEQYF
TRBJ2-1 TRBV2 CASSEPARYNEQFF
TRBJ2-7 TRBV5-6 CASGPGGLDYEQYF
TRBJ1-4 TRBV6-5 CASSYSFSNEKLFF
TRBJ1-1 TRBV12-3/TRBV12-4 CASSFDRNTEAFF
TRBJ2-7 TRBV5-1 CASAGGESSYEQYF
TRBJ2-7 TRBV2 CASSGKPGLQYF
TRBJ1-6 TRBV2 CASSGQNNSPLHF
TRBJ1-2 TRBV6-1 CASSESANYGYTF
TRBJ1-1 TRBV10-1 CASSEDRRTEAFF
TRBJ1-2 TRBV9 CASSTQTGANYGYTF
TRBJ2-3 TRBV14 CASNPTHTGGRFADTQYF